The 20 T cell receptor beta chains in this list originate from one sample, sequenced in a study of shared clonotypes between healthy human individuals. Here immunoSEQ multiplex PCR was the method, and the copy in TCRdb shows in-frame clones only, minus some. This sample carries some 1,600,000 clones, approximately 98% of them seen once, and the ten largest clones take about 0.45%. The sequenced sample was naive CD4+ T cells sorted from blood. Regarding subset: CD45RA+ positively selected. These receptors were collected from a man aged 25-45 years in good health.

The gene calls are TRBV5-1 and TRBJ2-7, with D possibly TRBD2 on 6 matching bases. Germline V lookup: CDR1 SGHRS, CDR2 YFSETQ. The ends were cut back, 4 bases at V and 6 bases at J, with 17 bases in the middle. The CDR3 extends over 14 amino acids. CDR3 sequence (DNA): TGCGCCAGCAGCGGGGGACTGAATGCAGGCGAGCAGTACTTC. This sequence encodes CASSGGLNAGEQYF.

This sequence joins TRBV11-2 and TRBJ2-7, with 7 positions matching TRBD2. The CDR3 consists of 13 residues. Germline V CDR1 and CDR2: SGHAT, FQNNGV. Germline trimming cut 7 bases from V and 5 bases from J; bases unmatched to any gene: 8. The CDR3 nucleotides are TGTGCCAGCACCTGGGGGGGGTTTGACGAGCAGTACTTC. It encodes CASTWGGFDEQYF.

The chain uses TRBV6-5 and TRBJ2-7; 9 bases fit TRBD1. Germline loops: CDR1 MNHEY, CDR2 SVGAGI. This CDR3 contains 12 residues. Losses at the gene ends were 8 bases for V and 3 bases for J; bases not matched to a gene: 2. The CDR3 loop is CASGGQGYEQYF. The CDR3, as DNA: TGTGCCAGCGGGGGACAGGGCTACGAGCAGTACTTC.

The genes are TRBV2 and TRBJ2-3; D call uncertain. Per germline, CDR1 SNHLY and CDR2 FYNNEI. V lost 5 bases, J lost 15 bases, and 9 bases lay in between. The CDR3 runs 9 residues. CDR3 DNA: TGTGCCAGCAGTCTACAGCGATATTTT. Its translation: CASSLQRYF. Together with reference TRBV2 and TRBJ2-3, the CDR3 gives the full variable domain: EPEVTQTPSHQVTQMGQEVILRCVPISNHLYFYWYRQILGQKVEFLVSFYNNEISEKSEIFDDQFSVERPDGSNFTLKIRSTKLEDSAMYFCASSLQRYFGPGTRLTVL.

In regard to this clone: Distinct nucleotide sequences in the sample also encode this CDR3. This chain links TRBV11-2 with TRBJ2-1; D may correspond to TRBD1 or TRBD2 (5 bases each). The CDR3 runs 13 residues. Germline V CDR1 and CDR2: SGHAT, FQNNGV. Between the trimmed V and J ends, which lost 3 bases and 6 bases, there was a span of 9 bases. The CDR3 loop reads CASSLGRGNEQFF. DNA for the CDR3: TGTGCCAGCAGCTTGGGACGGGGCAATGAGCAGTTCTTC.

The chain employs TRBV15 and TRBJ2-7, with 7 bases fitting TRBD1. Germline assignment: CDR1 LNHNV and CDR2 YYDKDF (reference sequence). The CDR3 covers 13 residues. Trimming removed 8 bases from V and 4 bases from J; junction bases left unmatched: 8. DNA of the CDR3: TGTGCCACCGCCGGGAACAGGGGTTACGAGCAGTACTTC. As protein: CATAGNRGYEQYF.

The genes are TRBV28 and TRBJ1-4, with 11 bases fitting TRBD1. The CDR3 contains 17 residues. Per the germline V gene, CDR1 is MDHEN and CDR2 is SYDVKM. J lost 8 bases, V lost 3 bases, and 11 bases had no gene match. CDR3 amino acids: CASSFPDRGRVWEKLFF. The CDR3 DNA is TGTGCCAGCAGTTTCCCGGACAGGGGGCGCGTTTGGGAAAAACTGTTTTTT.

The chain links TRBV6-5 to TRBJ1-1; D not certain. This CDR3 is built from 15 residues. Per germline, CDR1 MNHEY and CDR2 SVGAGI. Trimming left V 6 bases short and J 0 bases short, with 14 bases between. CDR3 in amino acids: CASSDYMAVNTEAFF. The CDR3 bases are TGTGCCAGCAGCGACTACATGGCGGTGAACACTGAAGCTTTCTTT.

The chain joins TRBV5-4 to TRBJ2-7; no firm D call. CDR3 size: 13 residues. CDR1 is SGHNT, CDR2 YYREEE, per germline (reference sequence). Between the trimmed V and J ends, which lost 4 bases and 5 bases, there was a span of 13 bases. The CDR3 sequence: CASSPAGWDEQYF. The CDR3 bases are TGTGCCAGCAGCCCCGCCGGGTGGGACGAGCAGTACTTC.

The CDR3 reads CASSLIGTLDGEQYF. The CDR3 coding sequence is TGCGCCAGCAGCTTAATAGGGACCCTAGACGGCGAGCAGTACTTC. The gene calls are TRBV5-1 and TRBJ2-7; tentatively, D is TRBD1 or TRBD2 (5 bases each). The ends were cut back, 2 bases at V and 6 bases at J, with 18 bases in the middle. CDR3 length equals 15 residues. Germline loops: CDR1 SGHRS, CDR2 YFSETQ.

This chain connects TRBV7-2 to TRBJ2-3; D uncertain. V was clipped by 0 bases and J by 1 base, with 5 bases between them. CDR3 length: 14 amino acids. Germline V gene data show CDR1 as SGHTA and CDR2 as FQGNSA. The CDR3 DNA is TGTGCCAGCAGCTTAGCACAGCGCACAGATACGCAGTATTTT. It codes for CASSLAQRTDTQYF.

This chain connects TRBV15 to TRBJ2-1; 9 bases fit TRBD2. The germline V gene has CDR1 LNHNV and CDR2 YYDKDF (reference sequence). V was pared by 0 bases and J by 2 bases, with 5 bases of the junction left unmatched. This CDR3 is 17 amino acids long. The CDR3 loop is CATSRDPLAGPYNEQFF. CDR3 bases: TGTGCCACCAGCAGAGACCCCCTAGCGGGGCCCTACAATGAGCAGTTCTTC.

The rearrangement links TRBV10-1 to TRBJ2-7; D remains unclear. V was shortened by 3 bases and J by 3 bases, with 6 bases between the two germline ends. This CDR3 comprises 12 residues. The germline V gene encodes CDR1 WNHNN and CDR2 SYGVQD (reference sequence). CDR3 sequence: CASSDWDYEQYF. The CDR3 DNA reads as TGCGCCAGCAGTGATTGGGACTACGAGCAGTACTTC.

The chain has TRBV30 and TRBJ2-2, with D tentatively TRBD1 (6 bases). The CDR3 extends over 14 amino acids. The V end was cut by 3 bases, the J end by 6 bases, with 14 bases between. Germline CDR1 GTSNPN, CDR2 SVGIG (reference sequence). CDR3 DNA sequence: TGTGCCTGGAGGATAACAGGGCGGGCCGGGGAGCTGTTTTTT. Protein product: CAWRITGRAGELFF.

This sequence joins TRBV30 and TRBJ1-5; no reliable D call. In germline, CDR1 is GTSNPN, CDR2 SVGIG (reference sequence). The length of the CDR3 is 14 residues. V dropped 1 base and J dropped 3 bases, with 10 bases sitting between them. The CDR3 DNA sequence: TGTGCCTGGAGTGGGGAATCTACCAATCAGCCCCAGCATTTT. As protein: CAWSGESTNQPQHF.

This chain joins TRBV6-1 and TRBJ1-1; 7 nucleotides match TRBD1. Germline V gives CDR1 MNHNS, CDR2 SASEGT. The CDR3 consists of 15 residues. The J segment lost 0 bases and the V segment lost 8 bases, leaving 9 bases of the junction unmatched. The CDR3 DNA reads TGTGCCAGCCGTAGGGACAGATTCATGAACACTGAAGCTTTCTTT. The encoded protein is CASRRDRFMNTEAFF.

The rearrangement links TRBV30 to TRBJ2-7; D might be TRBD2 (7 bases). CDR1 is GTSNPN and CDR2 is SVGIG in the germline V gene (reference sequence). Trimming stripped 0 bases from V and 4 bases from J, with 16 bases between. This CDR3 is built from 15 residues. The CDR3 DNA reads TGTGCCTGGAGTGTAGAGTGGGGAGGGGGATACGAGCAGTACTTC. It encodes CAWSVEWGGGYEQYF.

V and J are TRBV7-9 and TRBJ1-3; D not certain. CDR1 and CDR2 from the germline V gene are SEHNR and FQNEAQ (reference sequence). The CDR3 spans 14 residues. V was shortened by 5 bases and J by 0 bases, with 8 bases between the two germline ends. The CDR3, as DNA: TGTGCCAGCAGCCCACCGGGCTCTGGAAACACCATATATTTT. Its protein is CASSPPGSGNTIYF.

The CDR3 reads CASSFDTGEQYF. In DNA, the CDR3 is TGTGCCAGCAGCTTTGACACGGGAGAGCAGTACTTC. The chain couples TRBV28 to TRBJ2-7; D possibly corresponds to TRBD2 (5 bases). There are 12 residues in the CDR3. The germline gives CDR1 MDHEN, CDR2 SYDVKM. The V gene lost 6 bases and the J gene lost 7 bases, with 13 bases spanning the gap.

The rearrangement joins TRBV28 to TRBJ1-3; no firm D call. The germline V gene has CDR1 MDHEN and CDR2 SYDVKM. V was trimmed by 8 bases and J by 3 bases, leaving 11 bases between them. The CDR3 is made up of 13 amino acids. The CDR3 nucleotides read TGTGCCAGCTCAAGGGTTATTGGAAACACCATATATTTT. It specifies CASSRVIGNTIYF. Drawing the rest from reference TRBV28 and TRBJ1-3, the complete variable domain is DVKVTQSSRYLVKRTGEKVFLECVQDMDHENMFWYRQDPGLGLRLIYFSYDVKMKEKGDIPEGYSVSREKKERFSLILESASTNQTSMYLCASSRVIGNTIYFGEGSWLTVV.